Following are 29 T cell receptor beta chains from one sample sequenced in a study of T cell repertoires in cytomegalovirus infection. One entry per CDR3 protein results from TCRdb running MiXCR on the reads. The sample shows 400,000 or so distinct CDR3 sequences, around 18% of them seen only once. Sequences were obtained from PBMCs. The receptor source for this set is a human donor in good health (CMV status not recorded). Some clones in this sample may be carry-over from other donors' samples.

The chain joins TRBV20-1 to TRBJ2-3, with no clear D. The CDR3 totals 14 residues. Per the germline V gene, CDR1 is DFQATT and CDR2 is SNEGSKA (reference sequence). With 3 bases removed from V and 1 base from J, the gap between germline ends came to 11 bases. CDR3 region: CSASDAWGTDTQYF. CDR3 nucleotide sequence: TGCAGTGCTAGTGACGCATGGGGCACAGATACGCAGTATTTT.

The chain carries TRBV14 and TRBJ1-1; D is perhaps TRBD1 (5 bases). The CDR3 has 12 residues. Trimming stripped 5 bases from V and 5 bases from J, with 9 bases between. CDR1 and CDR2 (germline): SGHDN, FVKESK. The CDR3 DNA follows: TGTGCCAGCAGCGGGGGGTGGACTGAAGCTTTCTTT. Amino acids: CASSGGWTEAFF. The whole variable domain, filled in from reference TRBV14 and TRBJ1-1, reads EAGVTQFPSHSVIEKGQTVTLRCDPISGHDNLYWYRRVMGKEIKFLLHFVKESKQDESGMPNNRFLAERTGGTYSTLKVQPAELEDSGVYFCASSGGWTEAFFGQGTRLTVV.

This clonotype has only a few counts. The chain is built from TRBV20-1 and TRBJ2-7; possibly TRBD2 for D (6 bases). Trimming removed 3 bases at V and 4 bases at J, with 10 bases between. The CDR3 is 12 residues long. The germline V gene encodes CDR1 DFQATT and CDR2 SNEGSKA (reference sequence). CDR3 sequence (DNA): TGCAGTGCTAGGGGGGGAGTGTACGAGCAGTACTTC. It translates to CSARGGVYEQYF.

The CDR3 loop reads CASSLAGGIPGELFF. The CDR3 coding sequence is TGTGCCAGCAGCTTAGCAGGGGGGATCCCCGGGGAGCTGTTTTTT. The chain links TRBV7-9 to TRBJ2-2; D is perhaps TRBD1 or TRBD2 (6 bases each). V was trimmed by 0 bases and J by 6 bases, leaving 11 bases between them. The CDR3 length is 15 residues. Germline assignment: CDR1 SEHNR and CDR2 FQNEAQ (reference sequence).

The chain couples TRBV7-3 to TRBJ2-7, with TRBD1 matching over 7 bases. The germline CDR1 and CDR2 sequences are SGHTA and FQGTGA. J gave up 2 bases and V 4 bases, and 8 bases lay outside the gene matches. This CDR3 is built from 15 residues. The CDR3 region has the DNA TGTGCCAGCAGCTCAGGTGACAGGGAACCCTACGAGCAGTACTTC. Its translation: CASSSGDREPYEQYF.

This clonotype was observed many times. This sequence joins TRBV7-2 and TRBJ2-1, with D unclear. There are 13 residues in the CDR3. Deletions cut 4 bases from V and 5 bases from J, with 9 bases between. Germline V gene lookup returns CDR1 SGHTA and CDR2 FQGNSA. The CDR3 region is CASSSYRDNEQFF. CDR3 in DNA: TGTGCCAGCAGCTCCTATAGAGACAATGAGCAGTTCTTC.

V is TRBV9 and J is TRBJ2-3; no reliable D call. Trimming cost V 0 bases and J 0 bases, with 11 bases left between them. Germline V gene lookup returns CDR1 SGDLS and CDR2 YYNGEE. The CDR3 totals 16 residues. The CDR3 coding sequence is TGTGCCAGCAGCGTAGCGAGCAGATCTAGCACAGATACGCAGTATTTT. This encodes CASSVASRSSTDTQYF.

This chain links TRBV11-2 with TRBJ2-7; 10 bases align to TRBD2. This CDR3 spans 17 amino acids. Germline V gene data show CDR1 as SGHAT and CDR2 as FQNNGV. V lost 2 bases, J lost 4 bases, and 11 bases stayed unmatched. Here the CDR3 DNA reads TGTGCCAGCAGCTTAATCCCGCTGGGGACTAGCGTTTACGAGCAGTACTTC. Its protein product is CASSLIPLGTSVYEQYF.

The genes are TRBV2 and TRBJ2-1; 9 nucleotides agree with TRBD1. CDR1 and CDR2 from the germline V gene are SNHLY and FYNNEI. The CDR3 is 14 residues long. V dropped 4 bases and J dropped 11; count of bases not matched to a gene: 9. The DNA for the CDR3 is TGTGCCAGCAGTGGAGGGACAGGGCCCTTTCAGCAGTTCTTC. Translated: CASSGGTGPFQQFF.

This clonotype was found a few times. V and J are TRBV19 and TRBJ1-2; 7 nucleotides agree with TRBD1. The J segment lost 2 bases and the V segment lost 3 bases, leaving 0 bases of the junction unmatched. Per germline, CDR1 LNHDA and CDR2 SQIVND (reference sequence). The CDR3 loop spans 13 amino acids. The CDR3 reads CASSMTGNYGYTF. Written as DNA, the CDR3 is TGTGCCAGTAGTATGACAGGGAACTATGGCTACACCTTC.

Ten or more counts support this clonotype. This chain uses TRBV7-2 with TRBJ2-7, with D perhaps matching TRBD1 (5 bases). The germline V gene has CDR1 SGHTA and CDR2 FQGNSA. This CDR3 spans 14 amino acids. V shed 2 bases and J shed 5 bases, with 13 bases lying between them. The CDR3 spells CASSLLRASHEQYF. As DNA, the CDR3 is TGTGCCAGCAGCTTACTCAGGGCCAGCCACGAGCAGTACTTC.

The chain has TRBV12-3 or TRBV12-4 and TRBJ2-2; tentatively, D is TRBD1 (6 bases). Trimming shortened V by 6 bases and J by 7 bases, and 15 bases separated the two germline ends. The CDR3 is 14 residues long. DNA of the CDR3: TGTGCCAGCAGGGCTACAGGGCTGGGCGGGGAGCTGTTTTTT. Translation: CASRATGLGGELFF.

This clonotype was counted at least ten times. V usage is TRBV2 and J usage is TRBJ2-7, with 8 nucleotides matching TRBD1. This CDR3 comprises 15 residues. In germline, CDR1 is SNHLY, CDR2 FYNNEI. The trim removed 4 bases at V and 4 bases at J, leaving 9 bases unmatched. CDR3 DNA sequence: TGTGCCAGCAGTGGACCCGGACAGGGTTTTTACGAGCAGTACTTC. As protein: CASSGPGQGFYEQYF. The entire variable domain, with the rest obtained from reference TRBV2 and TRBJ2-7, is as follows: EPEVTQTPSHQVTQMGQEVILRCVPISNHLYFYWYRQILGQKVEFLVSFYNNEISEKSEIFDDQFSVERPDGSNFTLKIRSTKLEDSAMYFCASSGPGQGFYEQYFGPGTRLTVT.

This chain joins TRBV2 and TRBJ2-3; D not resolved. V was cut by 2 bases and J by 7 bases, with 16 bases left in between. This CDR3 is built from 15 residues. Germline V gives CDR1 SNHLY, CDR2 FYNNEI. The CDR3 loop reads CASSETRGRRYTQYF. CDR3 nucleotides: TGTGCCAGCAGTGAAACTCGCGGCCGGAGATATACGCAGTATTTT.

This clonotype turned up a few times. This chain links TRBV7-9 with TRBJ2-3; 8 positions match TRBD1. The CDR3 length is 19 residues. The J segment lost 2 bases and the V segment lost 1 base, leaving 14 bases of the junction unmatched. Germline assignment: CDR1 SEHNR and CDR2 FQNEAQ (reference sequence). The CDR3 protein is CASSLGGKQGAIYTDTQYF. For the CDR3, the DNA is TGTGCCAGCAGCTTAGGAGGCAAGCAGGGGGCAATCTACACAGATACGCAGTATTTT.

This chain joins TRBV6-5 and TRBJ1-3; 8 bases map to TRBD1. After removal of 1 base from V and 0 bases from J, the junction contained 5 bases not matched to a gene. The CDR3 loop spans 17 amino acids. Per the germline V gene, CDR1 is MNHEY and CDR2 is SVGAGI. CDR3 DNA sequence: TGTGCCAGCAGTTACTGGGGACAGGCTCCCTCTGGAAACACCATATATTTT. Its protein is CASSYWGQAPSGNTIYF.

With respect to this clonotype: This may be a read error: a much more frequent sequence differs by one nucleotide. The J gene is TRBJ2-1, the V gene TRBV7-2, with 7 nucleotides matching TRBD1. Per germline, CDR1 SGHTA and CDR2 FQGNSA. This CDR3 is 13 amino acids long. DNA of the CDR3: TGTGCCACCAGCCCGGGGACAGACAATGAGCAGTTCTTC. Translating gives CATSPGTDNEQFF.

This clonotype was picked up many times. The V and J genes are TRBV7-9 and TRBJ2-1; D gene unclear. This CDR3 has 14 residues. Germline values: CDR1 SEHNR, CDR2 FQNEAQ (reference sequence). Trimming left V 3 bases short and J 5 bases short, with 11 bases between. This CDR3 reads CASSFTPINNEQFF. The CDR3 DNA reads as TGTGCCAGCAGCTTTACCCCTATTAACAATGAGCAGTTCTTC.

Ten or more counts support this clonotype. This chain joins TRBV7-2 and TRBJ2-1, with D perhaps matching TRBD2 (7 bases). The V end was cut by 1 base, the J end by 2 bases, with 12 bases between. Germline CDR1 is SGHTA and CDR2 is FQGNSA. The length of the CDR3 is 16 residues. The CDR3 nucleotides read TGTGCCAGCAGCTTAGATGTAGGGGGGGCCTACAATGAGCAGTTCTTC. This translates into CASSLDVGGAYNEQFF.

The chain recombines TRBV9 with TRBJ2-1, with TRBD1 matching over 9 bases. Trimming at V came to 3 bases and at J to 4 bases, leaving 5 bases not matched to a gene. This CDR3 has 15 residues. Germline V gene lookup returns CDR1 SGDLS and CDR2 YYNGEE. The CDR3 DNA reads TGTGCCAGCAGCGCGGGACAGGGTACGTACAATGAGCAGTTCTTC. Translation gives CASSAGQGTYNEQFF.

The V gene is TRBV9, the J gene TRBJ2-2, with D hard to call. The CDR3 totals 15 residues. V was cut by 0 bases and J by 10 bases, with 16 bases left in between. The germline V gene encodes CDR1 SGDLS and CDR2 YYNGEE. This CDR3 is CASSVGSIPTMELFF. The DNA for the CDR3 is TGTGCCAGCAGCGTAGGCAGCATCCCTACGATGGAGCTGTTTTTT.

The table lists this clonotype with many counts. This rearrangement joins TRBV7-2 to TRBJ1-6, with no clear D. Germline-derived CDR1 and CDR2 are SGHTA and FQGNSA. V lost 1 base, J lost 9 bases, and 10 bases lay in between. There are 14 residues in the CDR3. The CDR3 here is CASSLVLVGSPLHF. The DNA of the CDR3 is TGTGCCAGCAGCTTAGTTTTAGTTGGTTCACCCCTCCACTTT.

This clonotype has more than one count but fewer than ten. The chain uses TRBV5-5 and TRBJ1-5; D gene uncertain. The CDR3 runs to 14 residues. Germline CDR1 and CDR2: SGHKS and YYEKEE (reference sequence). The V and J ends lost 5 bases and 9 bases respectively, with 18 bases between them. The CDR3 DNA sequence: TGTGCCAGCAGACGGACCGGATCTTCAAGGCCCCAGCATTTT. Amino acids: CASRRTGSSRPQHF.

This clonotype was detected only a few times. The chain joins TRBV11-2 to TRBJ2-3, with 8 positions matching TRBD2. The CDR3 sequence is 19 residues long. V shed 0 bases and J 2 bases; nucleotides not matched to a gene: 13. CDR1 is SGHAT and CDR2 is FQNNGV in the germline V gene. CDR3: CASSLEWTLPGGVTDTQYF. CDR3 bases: TGTGCCAGCAGCTTAGAGTGGACCTTGCCGGGAGGGGTCACAGATACGCAGTATTTT.

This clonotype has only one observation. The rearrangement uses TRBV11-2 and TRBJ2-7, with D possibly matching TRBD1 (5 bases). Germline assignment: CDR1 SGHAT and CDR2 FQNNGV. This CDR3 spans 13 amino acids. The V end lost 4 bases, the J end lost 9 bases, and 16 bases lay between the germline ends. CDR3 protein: CASSSRQISLQYF. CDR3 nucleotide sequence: TGTGCCAGCAGCTCGCGACAGATTTCTCTGCAGTACTTC.

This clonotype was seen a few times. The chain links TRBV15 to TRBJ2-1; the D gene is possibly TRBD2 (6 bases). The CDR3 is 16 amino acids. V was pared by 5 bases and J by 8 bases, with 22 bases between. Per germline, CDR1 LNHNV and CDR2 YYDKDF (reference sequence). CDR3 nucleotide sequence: TGTGCCACCAGCCCCCGGGGGTTGGCGGGTGAGGATGAGCAGTTCTTC. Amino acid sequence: CATSPRGLAGEDEQFF.

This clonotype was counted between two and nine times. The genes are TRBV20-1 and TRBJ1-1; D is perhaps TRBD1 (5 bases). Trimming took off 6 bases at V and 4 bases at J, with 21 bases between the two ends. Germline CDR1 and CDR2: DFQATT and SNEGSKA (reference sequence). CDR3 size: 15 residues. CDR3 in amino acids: CSASLNQGFGTEAFF. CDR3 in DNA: TGCAGTGCCTCACTAAATCAGGGATTCGGCACTGAAGCTTTCTTT.

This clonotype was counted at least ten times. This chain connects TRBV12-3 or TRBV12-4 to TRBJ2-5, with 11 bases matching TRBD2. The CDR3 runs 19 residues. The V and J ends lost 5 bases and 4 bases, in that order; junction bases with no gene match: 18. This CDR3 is CASSPRPGLSGRARETQYF. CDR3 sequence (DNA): TGTGCCAGCAGTCCCCGGCCCGGACTTAGCGGGAGGGCCCGAGAGACCCAGTACTTC.

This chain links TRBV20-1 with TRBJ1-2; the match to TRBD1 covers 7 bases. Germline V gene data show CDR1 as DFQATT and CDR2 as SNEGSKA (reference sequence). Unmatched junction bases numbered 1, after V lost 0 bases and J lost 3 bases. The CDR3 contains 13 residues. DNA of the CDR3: TGCAGTGCTAGAGAACAGGGGCACTATGGCTACACCTTC. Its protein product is CSAREQGHYGYTF.